This TCR beta chain was recovered during a study of CD8 T cells in ankylosing spondylitis. This clonotype was found a few times. What it recognizes is unknown. Using quantitative 5'-RACE with molecular barcodes, the authors made TCR beta libraries. A single record per CDR3 protein comes from TCRdb applying MiXCR to the 5' RACE reads. The sample records about 540,000 distinct CDR3 sequences, more than 9.5% being singletons. Study conclusions and caveats: Several of the motif variants were reported before in synovial fluid and blood from reactive arthritis. A TCR beta motif made of roughly eight highly homologous variants seemed typical of ankylosing spondylitis blood. As reported, disease-linked clones showed significant enrichment in matched ankylosing spondylitis synovial fluid.

The CDR3 has 15 amino acids. Losses at the gene ends were 0 bases for V and 6 bases for J; bases not matched to a gene: 8. Looked up from germline, CDR1 is SGHRS and CDR2 is YFSETQ. The receptor comes from a male donor with ankylosing spondylitis. V usage is TRBV5-1 and J usage is TRBJ1-2; 7 nucleotides align to TRBD1. Sequenced input: blood, either unsorted or a sorted T cell fraction (not recorded which). CDR3 region: CASSLVPGQSHGYTF. In nucleotides, the CDR3 is TGCGCCAGCAGCTTGGTACCGGGACAGAGTCATGGCTACACCTTC.